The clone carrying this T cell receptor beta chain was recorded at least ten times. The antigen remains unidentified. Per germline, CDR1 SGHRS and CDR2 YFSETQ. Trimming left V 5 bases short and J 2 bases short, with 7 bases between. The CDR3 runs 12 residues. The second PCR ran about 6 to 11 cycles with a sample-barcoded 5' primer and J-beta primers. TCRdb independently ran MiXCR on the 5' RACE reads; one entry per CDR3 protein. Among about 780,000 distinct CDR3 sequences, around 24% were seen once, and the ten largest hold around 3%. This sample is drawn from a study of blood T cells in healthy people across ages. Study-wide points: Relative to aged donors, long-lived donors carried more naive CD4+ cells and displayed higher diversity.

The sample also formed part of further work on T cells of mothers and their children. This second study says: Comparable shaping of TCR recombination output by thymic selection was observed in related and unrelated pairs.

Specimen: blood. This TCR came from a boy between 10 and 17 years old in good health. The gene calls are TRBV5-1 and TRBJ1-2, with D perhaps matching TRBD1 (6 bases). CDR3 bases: TGCGCCAGCAGTACAGGGAACTATGGCTACACCTTC. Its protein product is CASSTGNYGYTF.